This record looks at one TCR beta chain sequence and its context. The sample originates from a study of early T cells in non-severe SARS-CoV-2 infection. Study background: The chains were unpaired, and the sequenced material was bulk RNA from unsorted whole blood.

Researchers attached unique molecular identifiers to individual cDNA molecules. In TCRdb, the 5' RACE reads were re-called with MiXCR into one record per CDR3 protein. The data show some 66,000 distinct CDR3 sequences, 12% seen once. V was trimmed by 5 bases and J by 3 bases, leaving 23 bases between them. This CDR3 spans 17 amino acids. V is TRBV12-3 or TRBV12-4 and J is TRBJ2-7, with D possibly matching TRBD1 (6 bases). The clonotype comes from an adult who was a healthcare worker with PCR-confirmed SARS-CoV-2 infection or an uninfected control (not recorded which). Sequencing was performed on whole blood. CDR3 residues: CASSPPGTPIGIYEQYF. The CDR3 DNA is TGTGCCAGCAGTCCCCCCGGGACACCCATTGGGATCTACGAGCAGTACTTC.